Following are 24 T cell receptor beta chains from one sample sequenced in a study of identical twins (dated by TCRdb to the mid-2010s). Libraries were built with 5' RACE. The sequencer listed for this sample is Illumina HiSeq 2000. TCRdb reprocessing: public reads trimmed at Q25 with fastp, clones called with MiXCR, in-frame beta chains kept. For every CDR3 protein sequence, its rows merge into one entry that carries the most common genes and DNA. The sample table contains 1.5 million or so distinct CDR3 sequences; only one count was recorded for roughly a third of them. The top ten constitute approximately 0.25% of the sample. The specimen was cord blood. The source is a newborn girl in good health.

Turning to this clonotype: The CDR3 does not close with the conserved phenylalanine or tryptophan, likely indicating a read error. The CDR3 protein is CAISEFREETQYV. In DNA, the CDR3 is TGTGCCATCAGTGAGTTCAGGGAAGAGACCCAGTACGTC. V gene TRBV10-3 combines with J gene TRBJ2-5, with D possibly matching TRBD1 (5 bases). Germline V gene lookup returns CDR1 ENHRY and CDR2 SYGVKD. Trimming removed 1 base from V and 3 bases from J, with 6 bases in between. This CDR3 region has 13 residues.

CDR3: CASSLSLRRREKMEETQYF. CDR3 DNA sequence: TGTGCCAGCAGCTTAAGCTTGCGGCGGCGGGAGAAGATGGAAGAGACCCAGTACTTC. The chain combines TRBV11-2 with TRBJ2-5; 7 bases are a match to TRBD2. Germline V gene data show CDR1 as SGHAT and CDR2 as FQNNGV. The CDR3 has 19 residues. V lost 2 bases and J lost 3; bases outside the gene matches: 18.

This clonotype was seen a single time. The V call is TRBV20-1, the J call TRBJ1-5, with TRBD1 matching over 7 bases. Trimming at V came to 1 base and at J to 5 bases, leaving 11 bases not matched to a gene. CDR3 size: 16 residues. CDR1 and CDR2 (germline): DFQATT, SNEGSKA (reference sequence). The DNA for the CDR3 is TGCAGTGCTAGAGCTATACAGGGGCGCTTGTATCAGCCCCAGCATTTT. This translates into CSARAIQGRLYQPQHF.

The V and J genes are TRBV3-1 and TRBJ2-7; no firm D call. CDR1 is LGHDT and CDR2 is YNNKEL in the germline V gene (reference sequence). Trimming cost V 0 bases and J 2 bases, with 8 bases left between them. CDR3 size: 14 residues. The CDR3 is CASSQDSIPYEQYF. In nucleotides, the CDR3 is TGTGCCAGCAGCCAAGATTCGATCCCCTACGAGCAGTACTTC.

This clonotype was recorded at least ten times. The chain recombines TRBV12-3 or TRBV12-4 with TRBJ1-1; no clear D. With 3 bases removed from V and 2 bases from J, the gap between germline ends came to 10 bases. The CDR3 is 14 amino acids. The CDR3 here is CASSLTSGNTEAFF. In nucleotides, the CDR3 is TGTGCCAGCAGTTTGACCAGCGGAAACACTGAAGCTTTCTTT.

This clonotype has at least ten counts. This chain connects TRBV28 to TRBJ2-7; 8 bases fit TRBD2. V lost 5 bases to trimming and J lost 5 bases; unmatched junction nucleotides: 20. This CDR3 has 18 residues. CDR1 is MDHEN, CDR2 SYDVKM, per germline. CDR3: CASSPTASRLASKHEQYF. As DNA, the CDR3 is TGTGCCAGCAGTCCGACTGCCTCGAGACTAGCGAGTAAACACGAGCAGTACTTC.

J is TRBJ1-5 and V is TRBV5-1; D remains ambiguous. Germline V gene data show CDR1 as SGHRS and CDR2 as YFSETQ. With 0 bases removed from V and 4 bases from J, the gap between germline ends came to 11 bases. The CDR3 sequence is 15 residues long. The CDR3 is CASSLGINLNQPQHF. The CDR3 coding sequence is TGCGCCAGCAGCTTGGGGATAAATCTGAATCAGCCCCAGCATTTT.

This clonotype was recorded a few times. The CDR3 region is CSARDWRGVNTEAFF. The CDR3 DNA sequence: TGCAGTGCTAGAGATTGGAGAGGGGTGAACACTGAAGCTTTCTTT. The chain is built from TRBV20-1 and TRBJ1-1; D perhaps matches TRBD1 (5 bases). V lost 0 bases and J 0 bases, leaving 11 bases between the germline ends. Germline V gene lookup returns CDR1 DFQATT and CDR2 SNEGSKA (reference sequence). The CDR3 length is 15 residues.

As for this clonotype: A much larger clone differs from this one at a single base, so this may be a read error. J is TRBJ2-7 and V is TRBV7-2; D is ambiguous. CDR1 and CDR2 from the germline V gene are SGHTA and FQGNSA. Trimming removed 2 bases from V and 6 bases from J, with 14 bases in between. The CDR3 spans 14 residues. CDR3 protein: CTSSLNGLKGEQYF. The CDR3 region has the DNA TGTACCAGCAGCTTAAATGGTCTCAAGGGCGAGCAGTACTTC.

The chain has TRBV20-1 and TRBJ2-5; TRBD2 agrees at 8 bases. Germline V gives CDR1 DFQATT, CDR2 SNEGSKA (reference sequence). The CDR3 sequence is 15 residues long. V shed 5 bases and J 1 base; nucleotides not matched to a gene: 9. The CDR3: CSAWVPGTSQETQYF. The DNA of the CDR3 is TGCAGTGCTTGGGTTCCCGGGACTAGCCAAGAGACCCAGTACTTC.

J is TRBJ1-4 and V is TRBV18; D is ambiguous. The V gene lost 3 bases and the J gene lost 4 bases, with 9 bases spanning the gap. The CDR3 sequence is 14 residues long. Germline V gives CDR1 KGHSH, CDR2 LQKENI. In nucleotides, the CDR3 is TGTGCCAGCTCACCGAGGCCAAATAATGAAAAACTGTTTTTT. Encoded protein: CASSPRPNNEKLFF.

This chain uses TRBV7-9 with TRBJ2-1, with 15 bases matching TRBD2. Germline V gene sequence: CDR1 SEHNR, CDR2 FQNEAQ (reference sequence). V was pared by 4 bases and J by 1 base, with 11 bases of the junction left unmatched. The CDR3 sequence is 20 residues long. The CDR3 nucleotides read TGTGCCAGCAGCTCGAGCATGGGACTAGCGGGGGGTTCTTCCTACAATGAGCAGTTCTTC. This sequence encodes CASSSSMGLAGGSSYNEQFF.

There are a few counts of this clonotype. The V and J genes are TRBV20-1 and TRBJ1-2; 9 bases are a match to TRBD1. V shed 3 bases, J shed 7 bases, and the junction held 6 bases outside the gene matches. This CDR3 region has 13 residues. CDR1 DFQATT and CDR2 SNEGSKA come from the germline V gene (reference sequence). The CDR3 sequence: CSASRETGGGYTF. The CDR3 DNA reads as TGCAGTGCTAGCAGAGAGACAGGGGGTGGCTACACCTTC.

This clonotype was seen a few times. The genes are TRBV6-1 and TRBJ1-4, with D uncertain. This CDR3 is 15 amino acids long. V gave up 1 base and J gave up 0 bases, with 6 bases separating them. Germline V gene data show CDR1 as MNHNS and CDR2 as SASEGT. The CDR3 sequence: CASSEGQTTNEKLFF. The CDR3 DNA is TGTGCCAGCAGTGAAGGACAAACAACTAATGAAAAACTGTTTTTT.

A few counts support this clonotype. This sequence joins TRBV20-1 and TRBJ2-3; 14 bases agree with TRBD2. This CDR3 contains 17 residues. Germline CDR1 DFQATT, CDR2 SNEGSKA (reference sequence). V lost 1 base, J lost 5 bases, and 8 bases stayed unmatched. For the CDR3, the DNA is TGCAGTGCTAGAGTTCTTGGGACTAGCGGGGGACAAGATACGCAGTATTTT. This gives the protein CSARVLGTSGGQDTQYF.

CDR3 residues: CASSPDRAFPGSYNEQFF. CDR3 nucleotides: TGTGCCAGCAGCCCGGACAGGGCCTTCCCAGGCTCCTACAATGAGCAGTTCTTC. This chain connects TRBV7-8 to TRBJ2-1, with 8 bases identical to TRBD1. The CDR3 runs to 18 residues. With 5 bases clipped from V and 0 bases from J, the junction kept 12 bases outside the gene matches. Germline V gene data show CDR1 as SGHVS and CDR2 as FQNEAQ. The whole variable domain, remainder taken from reference TRBV7-8 and TRBJ2-1, is GAGVSQSPRYKVAKRGQDVALRCDPISGHVSLFWYQQALGQGPEFLTYFQNEAQLDKSGLPSDRFFAERPEGSVSTLKIQRTQQEDSAVYLCASSPDRAFPGSYNEQFFGPGTRLTVL.

The chain has TRBV4-2 and TRBJ1-3, with 7 bases identical to TRBD1. CDR3 length: 16 amino acids. Germline CDR1 and CDR2: LGHNA and YNFKEQ. J gave up 2 bases and V 4 bases, and 8 bases lay outside the gene matches. Here the CDR3 DNA reads TGTGCCAGCAGCCGCGAATGGACAGGCACTGGAAACACCATATATTTT. As protein: CASSREWTGTGNTIYF.

This clonotype was counted ten times or more. The chain recombines TRBV12-3 or TRBV12-4 with TRBJ2-7, with a tentative D call TRBD2 (5 bases). V gave up 1 base and J gave up 4 bases, with 17 bases separating them. The CDR3 is 16 residues long. The CDR3 here is CASSLGWGAHLYEQYF. DNA of the CDR3: TGTGCCAGCAGTTTAGGGTGGGGAGCCCATTTATACGAGCAGTACTTC.

This clonotype was observed a handful of times. The junction and the germline gene differ at one end; a read error may be behind it. The chain recombines TRBV5-1 with TRBJ2-7; 9 bases are a match to TRBD1. This CDR3 has 14 amino acids. Germline loops: CDR1 SGHRS, CDR2 YFSETQ. The CDR3 DNA sequence: TGCGCCAGCAGCTTATTGGGACAGGGCTACGGGCAGTACTTC. Protein sequence: CASSLLGQGYGQYF.

This clonotype showed up many times. The rearrangement joins TRBV12-3 or TRBV12-4 to TRBJ1-2, with 10 positions matching TRBD1. The CDR3 spans 15 residues. J lost 2 bases, V lost 5 bases, and 5 bases had no gene match. Here the CDR3 DNA reads TGTGCCAGCAGTGCTACGGGACAGGGGAACTATGGCTACACCTTC. It is translated as CASSATGQGNYGYTF.

The chain joins TRBV25-1 to TRBJ2-2; 7 bases map to TRBD2. The V gene end was trimmed by 4 bases and the J gene end by 0 bases; junction bases not matched to a gene: 8. The CDR3 contains 17 residues. Per the germline V gene, CDR1 is MGHDK and CDR2 is SYGVNS. The CDR3 DNA follows: TGTGCCAGCAGTGGAATTCAACTAGCGTCGAACACCGGGGAGCTGTTTTTT. It specifies CASSGIQLASNTGELFF.

This clonotype was observed a few times. The chain combines TRBV28 with TRBJ2-4; perhaps TRBD1 as D (8 bases). Trimming took 3 bases from V and 13 from J, leaving 16 bases between them. From germline, CDR1 is MDHEN and CDR2 SYDVKM. The CDR3 runs to 13 residues. CDR3 bases: TGTGCCAGCAGTTTCCAGGGGGCGGGGGAGCAGTACTTC. Its translation is CASSFQGAGEQYF. The variable domain in full, with the rest retrieved from reference TRBV28 and TRBJ2-4, is DVKVTQSSRYLVKRTGEKVFLECVQDMDHENMFWYRQDPGLGLRLIYFSYDVKMKEKGDIPEGYSVSREKKERFSLILESASTNQTSMYLCASSFQGAGEQYFGAGTRLSVL.

The table lists this clonotype with many counts. The genes are TRBV12-3 or TRBV12-4 and TRBJ2-5; 8 positions agree with TRBD1. The CDR3 covers 14 residues. V trimming: 6 bases; J trimming: 2 bases; junction bases outside the gene matches: 5. The CDR3 coding sequence is TGTGCCAGCAGCCCTAGGACAGGGCAAGAGACCCAGTACTTC. Protein: CASSPRTGQETQYF.

The sample holds a few counts of this clonotype. The chain couples TRBV20-1 to TRBJ1-2; D is possibly TRBD1 (5 bases). The V end was cut by 3 bases, the J end by 5 bases, with 10 bases between. CDR3 length: 12 residues. Germline values: CDR1 DFQATT, CDR2 SNEGSKA (reference sequence). This chain's CDR3 is CSARTDAYGYTF. Here the CDR3 DNA reads TGCAGTGCTAGGACAGACGCTTATGGCTACACCTTC.